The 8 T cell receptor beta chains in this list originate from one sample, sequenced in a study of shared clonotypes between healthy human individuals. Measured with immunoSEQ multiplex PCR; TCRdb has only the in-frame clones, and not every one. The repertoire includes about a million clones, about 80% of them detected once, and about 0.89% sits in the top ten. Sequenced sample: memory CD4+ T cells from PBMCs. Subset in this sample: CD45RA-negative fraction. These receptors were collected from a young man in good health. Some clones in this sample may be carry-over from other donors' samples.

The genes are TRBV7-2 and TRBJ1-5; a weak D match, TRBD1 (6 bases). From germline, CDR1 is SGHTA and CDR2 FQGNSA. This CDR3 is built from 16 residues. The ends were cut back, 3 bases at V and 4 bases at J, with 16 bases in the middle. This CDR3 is CASSFGGLRGNQPQHF. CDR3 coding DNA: TGTGCCAGCAGCTTCGGGGGCTTGAGAGGGAATCAGCCCCAGCATTTT.

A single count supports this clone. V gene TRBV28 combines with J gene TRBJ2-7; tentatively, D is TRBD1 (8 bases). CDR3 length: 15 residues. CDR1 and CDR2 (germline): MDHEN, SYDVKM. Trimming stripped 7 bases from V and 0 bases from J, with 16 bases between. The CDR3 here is CASMTGASGSYEQYF. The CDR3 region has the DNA TGTGCCAGCATGACAGGGGCTAGCGGCTCCTACGAGCAGTACTTC.

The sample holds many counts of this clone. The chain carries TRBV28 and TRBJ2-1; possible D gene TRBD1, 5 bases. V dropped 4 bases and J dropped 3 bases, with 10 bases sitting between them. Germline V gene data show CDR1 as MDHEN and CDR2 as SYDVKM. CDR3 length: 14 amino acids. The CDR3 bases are TGTGCCAGCAGTTCTCGACAGTTCTACAATGAGCAGTTCTTC. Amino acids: CASSSRQFYNEQFF.

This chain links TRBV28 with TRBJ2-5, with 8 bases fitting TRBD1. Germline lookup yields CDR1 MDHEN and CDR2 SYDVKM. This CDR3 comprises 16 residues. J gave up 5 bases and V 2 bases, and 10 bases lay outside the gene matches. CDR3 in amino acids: CASSLRGRTGWETQYF. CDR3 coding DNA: TGTGCCAGCAGTTTAAGGGGCCGGACAGGGTGGGAGACCCAGTACTTC.

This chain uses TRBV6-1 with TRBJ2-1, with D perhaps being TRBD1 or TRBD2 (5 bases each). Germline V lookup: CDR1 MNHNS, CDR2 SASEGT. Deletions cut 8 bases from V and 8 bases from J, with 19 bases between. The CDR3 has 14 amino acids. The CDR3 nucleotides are TGTGCCAGCTCCCGGGACGTGGGTTCCGATGAGCAGTTCTTC. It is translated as CASSRDVGSDEQFF.

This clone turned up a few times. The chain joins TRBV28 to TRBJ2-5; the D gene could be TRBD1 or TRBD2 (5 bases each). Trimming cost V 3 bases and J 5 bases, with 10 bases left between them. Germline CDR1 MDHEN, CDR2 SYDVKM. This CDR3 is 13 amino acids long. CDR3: CASSFRWGETQYF. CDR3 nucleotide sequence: TGTGCCAGCAGTTTCCGCTGGGGGGAGACCCAGTACTTC.

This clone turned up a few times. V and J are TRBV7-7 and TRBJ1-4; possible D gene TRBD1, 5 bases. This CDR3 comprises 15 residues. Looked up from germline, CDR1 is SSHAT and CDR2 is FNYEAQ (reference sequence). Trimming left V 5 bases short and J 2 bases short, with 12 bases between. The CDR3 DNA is TGTGCCAGCAGCAAGGGGTCCACGACTAATGAAAAACTGTTTTTT. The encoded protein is CASSKGSTTNEKLFF. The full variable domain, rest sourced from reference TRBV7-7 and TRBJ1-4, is GAGVSQSPRYKVTKRGQDVTLRCDPISSHATLYWYQQALGQGPEFLTYFNYEAQPDKSGLPSDRFSAERPEGSISTLTIQRTEQRDSAMYRCASSKGSTTNEKLFFGSGTQLSVL.

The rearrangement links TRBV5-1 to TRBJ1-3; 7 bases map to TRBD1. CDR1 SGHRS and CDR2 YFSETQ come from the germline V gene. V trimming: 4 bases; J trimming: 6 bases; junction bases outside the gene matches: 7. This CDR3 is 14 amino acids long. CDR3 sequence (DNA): TGCGCCAGCAGCGTCGGGACAGATGAAAACACCATATATTTT. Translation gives CASSVGTDENTIYF.